This entry lists 6 T cell receptor beta chains sequenced from one sample in a study of T cell changes during pregnancy in multiple sclerosis. Clones were read by immunoSEQ multiplex PCR, and TCRdb kept only the in-frame ones, dropping some. The sample includes tens of thousands of clones, 90% seen only once; the top ten take over 0.45%. Sequenced here: CD4+ T cells from peripheral blood mononuclear cells, sampled in the first trimester of pregnancy. The receptor set was obtained from a female donor in good health, enrolled as a control in a pregnancy study.

The rearrangement uses TRBV18 and TRBJ2-1; possibly TRBD2 for D (5 bases). V was trimmed by 2 bases and J by 7 bases, leaving 9 bases between them. The CDR3 consists of 13 residues. Germline CDR1 is KGHSH and CDR2 is LQKENI. CDR3 loop: CASSPGERNEQFF. CDR3 bases: TGTGCCAGCTCACCAGGGGAGAGGAATGAGCAGTTCTTC. The entire variable domain, with the rest obtained from reference TRBV18 and TRBJ2-1, is as follows: NAGVMQNPRHLVRRRGQEARLRCSPMKGHSHVYWYRQLPEEGLKFMVYLQKENIIDESGMPKERFSAEFPKEGPSILRIQQVVRGDSAAYFCASSPGERNEQFFGPGTRLTVL.

The chain carries TRBV28 and TRBJ2-2; 7 bases map to TRBD2. The CDR3 is 17 amino acids. Germline V CDR1 and CDR2: MDHEN, SYDVKM. The ends lost 6 bases at V and 5 bases at J; junction bases unmatched: 15. The CDR3 is CASSYPRSGVLTGELFF. The CDR3 nucleotides read TGTGCCAGCAGCTACCCCAGGAGCGGGGTCCTAACCGGGGAGCTGTTTTTT. Supplemented by reference TRBV28 and TRBJ2-2, the full variable domain reads DVKVTQSSRYLVKRTGEKVFLECVQDMDHENMFWYRQDPGLGLRLIYFSYDVKMKEKGDIPEGYSVSREKKERFSLILESASTNQTSMYLCASSYPRSGVLTGELFFGEGSRLTVL.

The chain couples TRBV11-2 to TRBJ2-7; 9 bases are a match to TRBD1. CDR3 length: 15 residues. Trimming removed 5 bases from V and 6 bases from J; junction bases left unmatched: 11. Germline V lookup: CDR1 SGHAT, CDR2 FQNNGV. The CDR3 sequence is CASSVTGGSGTEQYF. Here the CDR3 DNA reads TGTGCCAGCAGCGTAACAGGGGGCTCGGGGACCGAGCAGTACTTC. Supplemented by reference TRBV11-2 and TRBJ2-7, the full variable domain reads EAGVAQSPRYKIIEKRQSVAFWCNPISGHATLYWYQQILGQGPKLLIQFQNNGVVDDSQLPKDRFSAERLKGVDSTLKIQPAKLEDSAVYLCASSVTGGSGTEQYFGPGTRLTVT.

This clone has a handful of counts. The chain recombines TRBV4-2 with TRBJ1-1, with TRBD1 matching 8 bases. The junction had 9 bases not matched to a gene; V was cut back by 3 bases and J by 12 bases. Germline CDR1 reads LGHNA; CDR2 reads YNFKEQ. The CDR3 is 13 amino acids. The CDR3 protein is CASSQTGVVGTFF. As DNA, the CDR3 is TGTGCCAGCAGCCAGACAGGGGTCGTAGGGACTTTCTTT.

The rearrangement uses TRBV7-6 and TRBJ2-3; perhaps TRBD2 as D (6 bases). Germline values: CDR1 SGHVS, CDR2 FNYEAQ. The CDR3 is 15 residues long. V dropped 2 bases and J dropped 4 bases, with 13 bases sitting between them. DNA of the CDR3: TGTGCCAGCAGCTTATGGGCTAGCGAATCAGATACGCAGTATTTT. It is translated as CASSLWASESDTQYF.

This clone was counted only a few times. The rearrangement links TRBV7-9 to TRBJ1-1; 7 positions match TRBD1. Germline CDR1 reads SEHNR; CDR2 reads FQNEAQ (reference sequence). CDR3 length equals 14 residues. The V segment lost 5 bases and the J segment 1 base; nucleotides outside the gene matches: 4. The CDR3 loop is CASSPGTANTEAFF. CDR3 in DNA: TGTGCCAGCAGCCCAGGGACAGCGAACACTGAAGCTTTCTTT. Together with reference TRBV7-9 and TRBJ1-1, the CDR3 gives the full variable domain: DTGVSQNPRHKITKRGQNVTFRCDPISEHNRLYWYRQTLGQGPEFLTYFQNEAQLEKSRLLSDRFSAERPKGSFSTLEIQRTEQGDSAMYLCASSPGTANTEAFFGQGTRLTVV.